A selection of T cell receptor beta chains follows, all from one sample in a study of blood T cell dynamics during melanoma immunotherapy. This table comes from immunoSEQ multiplex PCR, and its TCRdb copy is limited to in-frame clones, with some not included. The sample yields around 12,000 clones, roughly 84% seen once. The sequencing here drew on blood, taken from a patient treated with checkpoint blockade. These receptor sequences come from a human donor with melanoma. Each CDR3 is given with its conserved first and last residue. D genes are given only for firm matches. Clone size is stated in some rows and not others, as once, few, many or a class when expanded.

J: TRBJ2-7; length: 15; size: .; D: TRBD2; V: TRBV6-7; DNA: TGTGCCAGCAGTTACACAGGGACTAGTTACTACGAGCAGTACTTC; CDR3: CASSYTGTSYYEQYF
J: TRBJ2-7; length: 14; size: .; D: .; V: TRBV5-1; DNA: TGCGCCAGCAGCTCGAAGACAGCTACGGGGGAGCAGTACTTC; CDR3: CASSSKTATGEQYF
J: TRBJ2-7; length: 18; size: .; D: .; V: TRBV5-1; DNA: TGCGCCAGCAGCTTGAGTTCCCCTCGTGTGAATGAACCCTACGAGCAGTACTTC; CDR3: CASSLSSPRVNEPYEQYF
J: TRBJ2-1; length: 13; size: .; D: .; V: TRBV12-5; DNA: TGTGCTAGTGCCATCAGAGGGGACAATGAGCAGTTCTTC; CDR3: CASAIRGDNEQFF
J: TRBJ2-1; length: 15; size: .; D: .; V: TRBV4-1; DNA: TGCGCCAGCAGCCAAGACGCAGGGGGGCCAGGGGAGCAGTTCTTC; CDR3: CASSQDAGGPGEQFF
J: TRBJ1-2; length: 12; size: .; D: .; V: TRBV28; DNA: TGTGCCAGCAGTTTAAGGGAGAATGGCTACACCTTC; CDR3: CASSLRENGYTF
J: TRBJ2-7; length: 18; size: .; D: TRBD2; V: TRBV28; DNA: TGTGCCAGCAGTTTCAATCCCTCTAGCGGGAGGGCCGCCTACGAGCAGTACTTC; CDR3: CASSFNPSSGRAAYEQYF
J: TRBJ2-1; length: 15; size: .; D: TRBD2; V: TRBV5-4; DNA: TGTGCCAGCAGCACTAGCGGGGGATCCTACAATGAGCAGTTCTTC; CDR3: CASSTSGGSYNEQFF
J: TRBJ2-1; length: 11; size: .; D: .; V: TRBV7-9; DNA: TGTGCCAGCAGCCGGGCGGATGAGCAGTTCTTC; CDR3: CASSRADEQFF
J: TRBJ1-5; length: 16; size: .; D: .; V: TRBV10-1; DNA: TGCGCCAGCAGTCCAGCGGGGGGCGAGGGCAATCAGCCCCAGCATTTT; CDR3: CASSPAGGEGNQPQHF
J: TRBJ1-3; length: 17; size: few; D: .; V: TRBV19; DNA: TGTGCCAGTAGTACTTGGACAGATTCCCCTTCTGGAAACACCATATATTTT; CDR3: CASSTWTDSPSGNTIYF
J: TRBJ2-7; length: 14; size: .; D: TRBD1; V: TRBV5-8; DNA: TGTGCCAGCAGGAGGAAGGGGGCAACGTACGAGCAGTACTTC; CDR3: CASRRKGATYEQYF
J: TRBJ2-1; length: 17; size: .; D: TRBD2; V: TRBV29-1; DNA: TGCAGCGTTGACGGGACTAGCGGGGGGACCTCCTACAATGAGCAGTTCTTC; CDR3: CSVDGTSGGTSYNEQFF
J: TRBJ1-5; length: 16; size: .; D: TRBD1; V: TRBV7-2; DNA: TGTGCCAGCAGCTTGGGGCGACAGGGTCTAGGGCAGCCCCAGCATTTT; CDR3: CASSLGRQGLGQPQHF
J: TRBJ1-1; length: 16; size: once; D: TRBD1; V: TRBV28; DNA: TGTGCCAGCAGTTTTTGGACAGGGACACCGAACACTGAAGCTTTCTTT; CDR3: CASSFWTGTPNTEAFF
J: TRBJ1-2; length: 13; size: .; D: .; V: TRBV19; DNA: TGTGCCAGCACTCGGGGCGGAAGCTATGGCTACACCTTC; CDR3: CASTRGGSYGYTF
J: TRBJ2-3; length: 16; size: .; D: .; V: TRBV7-3; DNA: TGTGCCAGCAGACCTACGGGGGGCCTGGGGGCAGATACGCAGTATTTT; CDR3: CASRPTGGLGADTQYF
J: TRBJ2-7; length: 13; size: .; D: .; V: TRBV5-4; DNA: TGTGCCAGCAGCCGCCGGGAGCACGGGGAGCAGTACTTC; CDR3: CASSRREHGEQYF
J: TRBJ2-7; length: 14; size: .; D: .; V: TRBV11-3; DNA: TGTGCCAGCAGCCCCCAAGGTCGGGGATCCGAGCAGTACTTC; CDR3: CASSPQGRGSEQYF
J: TRBJ2-1; length: 15; size: .; D: TRBD2; V: TRBV7-2; DNA: TGTGCCAGCAGCTTAGGACTAGCGAAGAACAATGAGCAGTTCTTC; CDR3: CASSLGLAKNNEQFF
J: TRBJ2-5; length: 12; size: once; D: .; V: TRBV12-5; DNA: TGTGCTAGTGGTTTGAGTTATGAGACCCAGTACTTC; CDR3: CASGLSYETQYF
J: TRBJ1-1; length: 14; size: .; D: .; V: TRBV6-5; DNA: TGTGCCAGCAGTTACGGGGGAATCGGCACTGAAGCTTTCTTT; CDR3: CASSYGGIGTEAFF
J: TRBJ2-3; length: 15; size: .; D: TRBD2; V: TRBV10-3; DNA: TGTGCCATCAGCTATAGCGGGGGGGCCGGAGATACGCAGTATTTT; CDR3: CAISYSGGAGDTQYF
J: TRBJ1-2; length: 13; size: .; D: TRBD1; V: TRBV5-5; DNA: TGTGCCAGCAGCTTGGGTTCGGGACAGAGCTATTACTTC; CDR3: CASSLGSGQSYYF
J: TRBJ1-1; length: 12; size: .; D: .; V: TRBV30; DNA: TGTGCCTGGAGTCAGGTTCGGGCAGTCGCTTTCTTT; CDR3: CAWSQVRAVAFF
J: TRBJ1-1; length: 11; size: .; D: .; V: TRBV21-1; DNA: TGTGCCAGCAGAAAACCGGCAGGAGCTTTCTTT; CDR3: CASRKPAGAFF
J: TRBJ2-2; length: 13; size: .; D: .; V: TRBV6-6; DNA: TGTGCCAGCAGTTACGGACGGACCGGGGAGCTGTTTTTT; CDR3: CASSYGRTGELFF
J: TRBJ1-2; length: 17; size: .; D: TRBD1; V: TRBV19; DNA: TGTGCCAGTAGTTTCCCGGGACAGGGGGAGTCTAACTATGGCTACACCTTC; CDR3: CASSFPGQGESNYGYTF
J: TRBJ1-2; length: 15; size: .; D: .; V: TRBV27; DNA: TGTGCCAGCAGTTTGGGGGACACTCCTAACTATGGCTACACCTTC; CDR3: CASSLGDTPNYGYTF
J: TRBJ2-7; length: 13; size: .; D: .; V: TRBV6-6; DNA: TGCGCCAGCAGCCCCACCGGGGCCTACGAGCAGTACTTC; CDR3: CASSPTGAYEQYF
J: TRBJ2-3; length: 13; size: .; D: .; V: TRBV6-1; DNA: TGTGCCAGCAGGGACGGGAACCTTATGGAGCAGTATTTT; CDR3: CASRDGNLMEQYF
J: TRBJ2-2; length: 13; size: few; D: .; V: TRBV2; DNA: TGTGCCAGCAGTGAGCTGGGGGCCGGGGAGCTGTTTTTT; CDR3: CASSELGAGELFF
J: TRBJ2-2; length: 15; size: .; D: TRBD2; V: TRBV9; DNA: TGTGCCAGTGGGTTTACTAGCGGGACCACCGGGGAGCTGTTTTTT; CDR3: CASGFTSGTTGELFF
J: TRBJ2-2; length: 18; size: .; D: .; V: TRBV1; DNA: TGCACCAGCAGCCTTCTGGACTCGGGACATATAGGAACCGGGGAGCTGTTTTTT; CDR3: CTSSLLDSGHIGTGELFF
J: TRBJ2-5; length: 14; size: .; D: TRBD2; V: TRBV27; DNA: TGTGCCAGCAGTTTACTAGCGGCAAGGGAGACCCAGTACTTC; CDR3: CASSLLAARETQYF
J: TRBJ2-1; length: 15; size: .; D: .; V: TRBV6-6; DNA: TGTGCCAGCAGACCTGAAGGGGGCTCCTACAATGAGCAGTTCTTC; CDR3: CASRPEGGSYNEQFF
J: TRBJ2-5; length: 17; size: .; D: .; V: TRBV21-1; DNA: TGTGCCAGCCCTCGTCTCTTTATGCCCCCCCCACAAAAGACCCAGTACTTC; CDR3: CASPRLFMPPPQKTQYF
J: TRBJ2-2; length: 14; size: .; D: .; V: TRBV6-1; DNA: TGTGCCAGCAGTGAAAGGAGAAACACCGGGGAGCTGTTTTTT; CDR3: CASSERRNTGELFF
J: TRBJ2-7; length: 13; size: few; D: TRBD2; V: TRBV5-5; DNA: TGTGCCAGCAGCAGCGGGGGGAACTACGAGCAGTACTTC; CDR3: CASSSGGNYEQYF
J: TRBJ2-7; length: 15; size: .; D: TRBD1; V: TRBV4-1; DNA: TGCGCCAGCAGCCTCTTCGGGACAGGGGTCTACGAGCAGTACTTC; CDR3: CASSLFGTGVYEQYF
J: TRBJ2-1; length: 11; size: .; D: .; V: TRBV6-6; DNA: TGTGCCAGCAGTTACGGTCCCGAACCGTTCTTC; CDR3: CASSYGPEPFF
J: TRBJ2-7; length: 14; size: .; D: TRBD2; V: TRBV5-6; DNA: TGTGCCAGCAGCTTGGTCCGGGGAGGGCACGAGCAGTACTTC; CDR3: CASSLVRGGHEQYF
J: TRBJ2-5; length: 12; size: once; D: .; V: TRBV15; DNA: TGTGCCACCTCACCCCCCTTAGAGACCCAGTACTTC; CDR3: CATSPPLETQYF
J: TRBJ2-3; length: 13; size: .; D: TRBD1; V: TRBV5-4; DNA: TGTGCCAGCAGCCGGGACAGACACGATACGCAGTATTTT; CDR3: CASSRDRHDTQYF
J: TRBJ2-1; length: 15; size: .; D: TRBD1; V: TRBV11-1; DNA: TGTGCCAGCAGCTTAGCGGGACAGGGGTACAATGAGCAGTTCTTC; CDR3: CASSLAGQGYNEQFF
J: TRBJ1-2; length: 14; size: .; D: .; V: TRBV4-3; DNA: TGCGCCAGCAGCCAAGAATGGAAGGGGGGGGGCTACACCTTC; CDR3: CASSQEWKGGGYTF
J: TRBJ2-2; length: 14; size: once; D: .; V: TRBV19; DNA: TGTGCCAGTAGTATAGGGCCCAACACCGGGGAGCTGTTTTTT; CDR3: CASSIGPNTGELFF
J: TRBJ2-7; length: 14; size: .; D: TRBD1; V: TRBV6-1; DNA: TGTGCCAGCAGTGGGGACAGGACGAGCCACGAGCAGTACTTC; CDR3: CASSGDRTSHEQYF
J: TRBJ1-6; length: 15; size: .; D: .; V: TRBV11-2; DNA: TGTGCCAGCAGCTTATCCATAGGGGGTTCTTCACCCCTCCACTTT; CDR3: CASSLSIGGSSPLHF
J: TRBJ2-7; length: 12; size: once; D: .; V: TRBV7-9; DNA: TGTGCCAGCAGCTCGGGTGCCTACGAGCAGTACTTC; CDR3: CASSSGAYEQYF
J: TRBJ2-5; length: 14; size: .; D: .; V: TRBV7-8; DNA: TGTGCCAGCAGCTTAGCGACGGACCAAGAGACCCAGTACTTC; CDR3: CASSLATDQETQYF
J: TRBJ1-5; length: 16; size: .; D: .; V: TRBV5-6; DNA: TGTGCCAGCAGCCCAGGCGGAGGTAGCCTCAATCAGCCCCAGCATTTT; CDR3: CASSPGGGSLNQPQHF
J: TRBJ1-3; length: 14; size: .; D: .; V: TRBV27; DNA: TGTGCCAGCAGTTTATCGGCCGGGGTTAACACCATATATTTT; CDR3: CASSLSAGVNTIYF